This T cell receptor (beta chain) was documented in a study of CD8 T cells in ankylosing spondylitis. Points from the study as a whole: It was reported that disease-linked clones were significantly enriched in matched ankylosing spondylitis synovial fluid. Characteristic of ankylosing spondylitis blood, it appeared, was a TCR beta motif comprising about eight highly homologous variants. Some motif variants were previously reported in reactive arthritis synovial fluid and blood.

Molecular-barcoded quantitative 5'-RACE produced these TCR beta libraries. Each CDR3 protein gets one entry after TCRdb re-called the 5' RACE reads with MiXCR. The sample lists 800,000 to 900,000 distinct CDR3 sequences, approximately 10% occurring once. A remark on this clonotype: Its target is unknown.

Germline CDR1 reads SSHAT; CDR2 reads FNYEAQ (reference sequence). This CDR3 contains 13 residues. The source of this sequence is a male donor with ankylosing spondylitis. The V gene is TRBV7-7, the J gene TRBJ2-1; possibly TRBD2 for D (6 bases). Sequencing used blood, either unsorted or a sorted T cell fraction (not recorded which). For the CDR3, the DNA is TGTGCTAGCGCGCGGGGTGTCTACAATGAGCAGTTCTTC. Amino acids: CASARGVYNEQFF.